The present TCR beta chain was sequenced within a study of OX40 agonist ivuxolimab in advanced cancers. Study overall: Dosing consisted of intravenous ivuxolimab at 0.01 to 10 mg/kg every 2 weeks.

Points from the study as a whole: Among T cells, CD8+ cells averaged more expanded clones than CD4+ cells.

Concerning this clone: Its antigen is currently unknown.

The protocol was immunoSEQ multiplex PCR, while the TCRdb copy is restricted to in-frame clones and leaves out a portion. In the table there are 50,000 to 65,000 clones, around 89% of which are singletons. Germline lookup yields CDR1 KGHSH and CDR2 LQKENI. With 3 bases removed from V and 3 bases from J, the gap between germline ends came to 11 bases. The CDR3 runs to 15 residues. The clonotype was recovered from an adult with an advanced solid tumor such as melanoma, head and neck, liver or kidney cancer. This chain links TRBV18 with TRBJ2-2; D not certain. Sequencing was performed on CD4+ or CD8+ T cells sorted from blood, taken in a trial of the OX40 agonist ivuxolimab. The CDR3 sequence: CASSPRSSDTGELFF. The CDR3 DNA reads TGTGCCAGCTCACCTCGGTCCTCGGACACCGGGGAGCTGTTTTTT.